Listed below are T cell receptor beta chains from one sample, sequenced in a study of blood T cell repertoires in COVID-19. The method was immunoSEQ multiplex PCR; TCRdb's version includes in-frame clones alone and lacks a portion of them. This table has about 150,000 clones, approximately 84% appearing once. The sequenced material came from peripheral blood. The receptors were gathered from a human donor in a cohort sampled during active COVID-19. Each CDR3 is given with its conserved first and last residue. The order of the fields is D gene, J gene, clone size, V gene, CDR3 protein, CDR3 DNA. A D gene is named only where the DNA matches it firmly. The listing skips clone size in some rows; elsewhere it reads once, few, many or a size class.

TRBD1	TRBJ1-1	-	TRBV7-3	CASSPGTVAEAFF	TGTGCCAGCAGCCCAGGGACAGTTGCTGAAGCTTTCTTT
-	TRBJ1-6	-	TRBV6-5	CASSYRGEDSPLHF	TGTGCCAGCAGTTACAGAGGGGAGGACTCACCCCTCCACTTT
TRBD1	TRBJ2-5	-	TRBV5-6	CASSLYVTGQETQYF	TGTGCCAGCAGCTTGTACGTGACAGGGCAAGAGACCCAGTACTTC
-	TRBJ1-5	-	TRBV21-1	CASSNGDRADQPQHF	TGTGCCAGCAGCAACGGGGACAGGGCAGATCAGCCCCAGCATTTT
-	TRBJ2-1	-	TRBV19	CASSIPFYNEQFF	TGTGCCAGTAGTATTCCGTTCTACAATGAGCAGTTCTTC
TRBD1	TRBJ1-3	-	TRBV6-5	CASSYGQGGNTIYF	TGTGCCAGCAGTTACGGACAGGGGGGAAACACCATATATTTT
TRBD2	TRBJ2-3	-	TRBV5-4	CASSPKRGANTDTQYF	TGTGCCAGCAGCCCGAAGCGGGGGGCGAACACAGATACGCAGTATTTT
TRBD1	TRBJ1-6	-	TRBV28	CASSPGTGRGNSPLHF	TGTGCCAGCAGCCCCGGGACAGGGCGAGGGAATTCACCCCTCCACTTT
-	TRBJ1-5	-	TRBV18	CASSPAPVRAGQPQHF	TGTGCCAGCTCCCCGGCCCCGGTCAGGGCCGGTCAGCCCCAGCATTTT
TRBD2	TRBJ2-2	-	TRBV5-4	CASSPTSGATGELFF	TGTGCCAGCAGCCCGACTAGCGGGGCCACCGGGGAGCTGTTTTTT
TRBD1	TRBJ1-1	-	TRBV28	CASSSRQGADTEAFF	TGTGCCAGCAGTTCAAGACAGGGGGCGGACACTGAAGCTTTCTTT
TRBD2	TRBJ2-3	-	TRBV5-1	CASSIAGASTDTQYF	TGCGCCAGCTCGATAGCGGGGGCTAGCACAGATACGCAGTATTTT
TRBD1	TRBJ1-1	-	TRBV5-6	CASSLAGTGVNTEAFF	TGTGCCAGCAGCTTGGCTGGGACAGGGGTGAACACTGAAGCTTTCTTT
-	TRBJ2-1	-	TRBV12-3/TRBV12-4	CASSSGKQIF	TGTGCCAGCAGTTCCGGGAAGCAGATCTTC
TRBD1	TRBJ2-7	few	TRBV5-4	CASSSGQGDYEQYF	TGTGCCAGCAGCTCCGGACAGGGAGACTACGAGCAGTACTTC
-	TRBJ1-4	-	TRBV30	CAWGLDKKLFF	TGTGCCTGGGGGCTCGACAAAAAACTGTTTTTT
TRBD1	TRBJ1-1	-	TRBV5-1	CASSLWAQGAENTEAFF	TGCGCCAGCAGCCTATGGGCACAGGGGGCAGAGAACACTGAAGCTTTCTTT
TRBD1	TRBJ1-2	-	TRBV10-3	CAISESLSGRGLNRYGYTF	TGTGCCATCAGTGAGTCACTGTCAGGCAGGGGGCTAAACCGATATGGCTACACCTTC
-	TRBJ1-5	-	TRBV5-1	CASSLTGLSNQPQHF	TGCGCCAGCAGCTTGACGGGACTAAGCAATCAGCCCCAGCATTTT
-	TRBJ2-3	-	TRBV5-1	CASSLDGAGAADTQYF	TGCGCCAGCAGCTTGGACGGTGCAGGGGCCGCAGATACGCAGTATTTT
TRBD1	TRBJ2-1	-	TRBV13	CASSKWDRAPYNEQFF	TGTGCCAGCAGCAAATGGGACAGGGCCCCTTACAATGAGCAGTTCTTC
-	TRBJ2-3	-	TRBV3-1/TRBV3-2	CASSRRRGSKTDTQYF	TGTGCCAGCAGCCGCCGGAGGGGTAGTAAGACAGATACGCAGTATTTT
TRBD1	TRBJ2-5	-	TRBV28	CASRRQGRQETQYF	TGTGCCAGCAGGAGACAGGGGAGGCAAGAGACCCAGTACTTC
TRBD2	TRBJ2-1	-	TRBV9	CASSSRTSARNEQFF	TGTGCCAGCAGCTCCAGGACTAGCGCCCGCAATGAGCAGTTCTTC
TRBD2	TRBJ2-5	-	TRBV13	CASSPRLAGESGETQYF	TGTGCCAGCAGCCCCCGACTAGCGGGAGAGTCGGGAGAGACCCAGTACTTC
-	TRBJ1-2	-	TRBV18	CASSPHLNLLGVYTF	TGTGCCAGCTCACCCCACCTTAATCTGCTAGGCGTCTACACCTTC
-	TRBJ2-3	-	TRBV10-1	CASSELASGRTDTQYF	TGCGCCAGCAGTGAGTTGGCCAGCGGACGCACAGATACGCAGTATTTT
-	TRBJ2-5	-	TRBV4-2	CASSQVKGIQETQYF	TGTGCCAGCAGCCAAGTTAAGGGGATACAAGAGACCCAGTACTTC
TRBD1	TRBJ1-2	few	TRBV5-1	CASSLRQGASTNYGYTF	TGCGCCAGCAGCTTGCGGCAGGGGGCGTCTACTAACTATGGCTACACCTTC
-	TRBJ2-5	-	TRBV11-2	CASSTRATQYLETQYF	TGTGCCAGCAGCACCCGAGCCACCCAATACCTAGAGACCCAGTACTTC
TRBD1	TRBJ2-2	few	TRBV11-3	CASSSRGQGTGELFF	TGTGCCAGCAGCTCCCGAGGACAGGGGACCGGGGAGCTGTTTTTT
TRBD2	TRBJ2-7	-	TRBV4-2	CASSQDMPSGAAYEQYF	TGTGCCAGCAGCCAAGATATGCCTAGCGGGGCTGCCTACGAGCAGTACTTC
-	TRBJ2-3	-	TRBV28	CASRVGALDTQYF	TGTGCCAGCAGGGTGGGGGCCCTAGATACGCAGTATTTT
-	TRBJ1-6	-	TRBV4-1	CASSQGGGTYNSPLHF	TGCGCCAGCAGCCAAGGCGGGGGCACCTATAATTCACCCCTCCACTTT
-	TRBJ1-1	-	TRBV19	CASSIGIGLTGTEAFF	TGTGCCAGTAGTATAGGAATAGGTCTAACAGGCACTGAAGCTTTCTTT
TRBD1	TRBJ2-5	-	TRBV7-3	CASSLRGQGTETQYF	TGTGCCAGCAGCTTAAGGGGACAGGGGACGGAGACCCAGTACTTC
TRBD2	TRBJ2-7	-	TRBV9	CASSVVASRGGASEQYF	TGTGCCAGCAGCGTAGTCGCTTCCCGCGGGGGGGCCAGCGAGCAGTACTTC
TRBD2	TRBJ2-1	-	TRBV18	CASSPRLAGGHNEQFF	TGTGCCAGCTCACCCAGACTAGCGGGAGGGCACAATGAGCAGTTCTTC
TRBD1	TRBJ2-1	-	TRBV4-1	CASSHRGGNRDRIYNEQFF	TGCGCCAGCAGCCACCGAGGGGGAAACCGGGACAGAATCTACAATGAGCAGTTCTTC
-	TRBJ1-6	-	TRBV4-2	CASSQGLFNSPLHF	TGTGCCAGCAGCCAGGGACTATTTAATTCACCCCTCCACTTT
-	TRBJ2-5	-	TRBV7-6	CASSLRDTNYETQYF	TGTGCCAGCAGCTTACGGGACACAAACTATGAGACCCAGTACTTC
TRBD2	TRBJ2-5	-	TRBV19	CASSRTSGGQETQYF	TGTGCCAGTAGTAGGACTAGCGGGGGACAAGAGACCCAGTACTTC
-	TRBJ1-2	-	TRBV7-5	CARSLIPGQENYGYTF	TGTGCCAGAAGCTTAATCCCGGGACAGGAGAACTATGGCTACACCTTC
-	TRBJ1-4	-	TRBV7-2	CASSLEGGEFTKLFF	TGTGCCAGCAGCTTAGAGGGAGGAGAATTCACAAAACTGTTTTTT
TRBD1	TRBJ1-2	-	TRBV2	CASKTGGWDYGYTF	TGTGCCAGTAAGACAGGGGGTTGGGACTATGGCTACACCTTC
-	TRBJ1-1	-	TRBV27	CASSTSHEAFF	TGTGCCAGCAGTACCAGTCATGAAGCTTTCTTT
TRBD1	TRBJ1-2	-	TRBV5-6	CASSLGRGQAYHGYTF	TGTGCCAGCAGCTTGGGGCGGGGACAGGCTTATCATGGCTACACCTTC
-	TRBJ2-6	-	TRBV28	CASRNTGSGANVLTF	TGTGCCAGCCGGAACACAGGGTCCGGGGCCAACGTCCTGACTTTC
TRBD1	TRBJ1-4	-	TRBV2	CASWDRATNEKLFF	TGTGCCAGCTGGGACAGGGCAACTAATGAAAAACTGTTTTTT
TRBD1	TRBJ1-6	-	TRBV9	CASSASGTGRSPLHF	TGTGCCAGCAGCGCCTCCGGGACAGGCCGATCACCCCTCCACTTT
TRBD1	TRBJ2-7	-	TRBV2	CASSEPGQGAANEQYF	TGTGCCAGCAGTGAGCCGGGACAGGGGGCGGCGAACGAGCAGTACTTC
TRBD1	TRBJ1-4	-	TRBV5-1	CASSLGRAGTGRNNEKLFF	TGCGCCAGCAGCTTGGGCCGGGCGGGGACAGGGCGAAATAATGAAAAACTGTTTTTT
-	TRBJ2-5	-	TRBV11-2	CASSPGVRETQYF	TGTGCCAGCAGCCCAGGGGTCAGAGAGACCCAGTACTTC
-	TRBJ2-3	few	TRBV3-1/TRBV3-2	CASSPSGVSTDTQYF	TGTGCCAGCAGCCCGTCGGGGGTTAGCACAGATACGCAGTATTTT